This TCR beta chain was documented in a study of shared clonotypes between healthy human individuals. Overall study: Three plates were used per donor for CD4 naive, three for CD4 memory, two for CD8 naive and one for CD8 memory.

The protocol was immunoSEQ multiplex PCR, while the TCRdb copy is restricted to in-frame clones and leaves out a portion. The sample shows 550,000 to 750,000 clones, roughly 95% of them seen only once. Naive CD8 isolation took CD45RO-negative cells positively selected for CCR7 and excluded terminally differentiated effector memory CD45RA+ cells. The origin of this receptor is a woman in her thirties in good health. The sequencing input was naive CD8+ T cells sorted from blood.

CDR3 in amino acids: CASSLAAGGAYEQYF. The CDR3 DNA follows: TGTGCCAGCAGCTTAGCAGCGGGAGGCGCCTACGAGCAGTACTTC. The V call is TRBV11-2, the J call TRBJ2-7, with 9 positions matching TRBD2. The CDR3 extends over 15 amino acids. The ends lost 1 base at V and 2 bases at J; junction bases unmatched: 3. In germline, CDR1 is SGHAT, CDR2 FQNNGV.